This T cell receptor beta chain is from a study of blood T cell repertoires in COVID-19 (dated by TCRdb to 2018 to 2021). At the level of the whole study: Collaborator samples came from the United States, Italy and Spain and covered acute and convalescent phases of COVID-19. The prospective study material was composed of cDNA or gDNA derived from T cells, B-cell-depleted T cells, or PBMCs. Subjects who had been exposed to COVID-19, were actively infected with it, or had recovered from it provided the deeply sampled blood TCRbeta repertoires that made up the dataset. The repertoires were made available in a free public database intended to serve as a resource for research on the immune response to SARS-CoV-2. The samples were drawn from the first 160 participants of the ongoing ImmuneRACE study and from over 950 subjects provided by 6 global collaborators. Sample metadata almost always included a de-identified subject ID, COVID-19 status, age in years and sex. Where available, HLA class I and class II types were obtained from metadata supplied by the sample provider rather than from assay-based typing.

The CDR3 has 14 amino acids, counting the end cysteine and phenylalanine. CDR3 DNA is the only sequence kept; it has 42 bases, read in frame from the first base. The junction carries 16 bases between V and J, which are trimmed by 3 bases and 6 bases respectively. CDR1 SGDLS and CDR2 YYNGEE are derived from the germline V gene. TCRbeta CDR3 regions were amplified from genomic DNA by means of the immunoSEQ Assay, a bias-controlled multiplex PCR. Per the source publication's procedure: Nucleated cell counts per sample were estimated from amplification of reference gene primers within the assay. To quantify the absolute abundance of each unique TCRbeta CDR3 rearrangement, sequence reads were collapsed and filtered. For each sample, productive Simpson clonality was calculated by taking the square root of Simpson's diversity index across productive rearrangements. Held by TCRdb, this immuneACCESS table contains in-frame sequences only and omits some clones. Under half of the omission traces to an unresolved V gene where checked; the cause of the rest is unknown. That table is the source of V, J and clone size, and D and trimming were worked out from the DNA. The sample includes 290,000 or so clones, with almost 90% observed a single time. The ten largest account for around 4.5% of the sample.

Paper-wide results and their limitations: How much clinical and demographic metadata was included differed by source and by participant, and the metadata was provided uncurated.

Comments on this clone: Its specific antigen is unknown. No much larger clone is present one base from it, and per-base qualities are unavailable.

Enrolling through a virtual design, the prospective study's participants ranged in age from roughly 18 to 89 years and lived across 20 to 25 United States geographic areas. Cohort assignment in the prospective study relied on participant-reported clinical history from a screening survey and a study questionnaire. In the prospective study, whole blood, serum and a nasopharyngeal or oropharyngeal swab were collected from each participant by mobile phlebotomists. Additional blood draws and questionnaires over an approximately 2-month period could optionally be provided by prospective study participants. Before DNA extraction, prospective study blood samples were shipped either frozen or at room temperature.

The material sequenced was PBMCs or T cells enriched from blood (not recorded which). The sequence joins TRBV9 to TRBJ2-7; a tentative D match to TRBD2 spans 5 bases. The sequence was collected from a woman younger than 35 with acute COVID-19. The sequenced DNA is TGTGCCAGCAGCGGGACTTCTGGGTTCGGCGAGCAGTACTTC. It is translated as CASSGTSGFGEQYF.